This entry lists 26 T cell receptor beta chains sequenced from one sample in a study of blood T cell repertoires in COVID-19. Here immunoSEQ multiplex PCR was the method, and the copy in TCRdb shows in-frame clones only, minus some. Of approximately 230,000 clones detected, around nine tenths appear once; the ten largest clones hold under 2.5%. Material: PBMCs or T cells enriched from blood (not recorded which). The receptor set was obtained from a woman younger than 30 who had recovered from COVID-19.

For the CDR3, the DNA is TGTGCCACCTCCGCAGAAAACATTCAGTACTTC. This codes for CATSAENIQYF. The genes are TRBV24-1 and TRBJ2-4; D gene ambiguous. The CDR3 is 11 residues long. V was pared by 9 bases and J by 5 bases, with 7 bases between. Germline V gene data show CDR1 as KGHDR and CDR2 as SFDVKD.

The chain uses TRBV25-1 and TRBJ2-5, with 8 nucleotides matching TRBD2. This CDR3 has 15 amino acids. From germline, CDR1 is MGHDK and CDR2 SYGVNS. J lost 5 bases, V lost 5 bases, and 10 bases had no gene match. For the CDR3, the DNA is TGTGCCAGCAGTCACACCGGGGGGGGCGGTGAGACCCAGTACTTC. Its translation: CASSHTGGGGETQYF.

The genes are TRBV14 and TRBJ1-6; D not resolved. V shed 3 bases and J shed 4 bases, with 10 bases lying between them. Per germline, CDR1 SGHDN and CDR2 FVKESK. This CDR3 contains 15 residues. The CDR3 DNA sequence: TGTGCCAGCAGCCACTCCCGGTCGTATAATTCACCCCTCCACTTT. Amino acids: CASSHSRSYNSPLHF. The complete variable domain, with remaining parts taken from reference TRBV14 and TRBJ1-6, reads EAGVTQFPSHSVIEKGQTVTLRCDPISGHDNLYWYRRVMGKEIKFLLHFVKESKQDESGMPNNRFLAERTGGTYSTLKVQPAELEDSGVYFCASSHSRSYNSPLHFGNGTRLTVT.

The V gene is TRBV5-1, the J gene TRBJ1-2; possible D gene TRBD1, 5 bases. The CDR3 has 14 amino acids. Trimming took 6 bases from V and 4 from J, leaving 16 bases between them. Looked up from germline, CDR1 is SGHRS and CDR2 is YFSETQ. The CDR3 spells CASKAGLVGYGYTF. CDR3 nucleotide sequence: TGCGCCAGCAAGGCAGGGCTAGTCGGCTATGGCTACACCTTC. The full variable domain, in which reference TRBV5-1 and TRBJ1-2 provide the parts outside the CDR3, is KAGVTQTPRYLIKTRGQQVTLSCSPISGHRSVSWYQQTPGQGLQFLFEYFSETQRNKGNFPGRFSGRQFSNSRSEMNVSTLELGDSALYLCASKAGLVGYGYTFGSGTRLTVV.

V gene TRBV10-3 combines with J gene TRBJ2-5, with no clear D. This CDR3 region has 12 residues. Germline V gene lookup returns CDR1 ENHRY and CDR2 SYGVKD. The V gene lost 4 bases and the J gene lost 2 bases, with 5 bases spanning the gap. The CDR3 spells CAISAEQETQYF. DNA for the CDR3: TGTGCCATCAGTGCTGAGCAAGAGACCCAGTACTTC.

J is TRBJ1-3 and V is TRBV2; 7 bases match TRBD1. In germline, CDR1 is SNHLY, CDR2 FYNNEI. V dropped 8 bases and J dropped 4; count of bases not matched to a gene: 11. The CDR3 sequence is 15 residues long. The CDR3 nucleotides read TGTGCCAGCCGCTCTCGGACAGGCACAGGAAACACCATATATTTT. It yields the protein CASRSRTGTGNTIYF.

This rearrangement joins TRBV20-1 to TRBJ2-1, with D unresolved. V lost 7 bases, J lost 7 bases, and 11 bases lay in between. The CDR3 consists of 11 residues. CDR1 DFQATT and CDR2 SNEGSKA come from the germline V gene (reference sequence). The CDR3 sequence is CSGVVLNEQFF. CDR3 DNA: TGCAGTGGAGTGGTGTTAAATGAGCAGTTCTTC.

This chain links TRBV5-6 with TRBJ1-5; 7 nucleotides agree with TRBD1. This CDR3 contains 14 residues. Germline V CDR1 and CDR2: SGHDT, YYEEEE. The V segment lost 5 bases and the J segment 6 bases; nucleotides outside the gene matches: 8. CDR3 region: CASSSDRVGQPQHF. In DNA, the CDR3 is TGTGCCAGCAGTTCTGACAGGGTTGGTCAGCCCCAGCATTTT.

The chain links TRBV7-9 to TRBJ2-1; D not certain. Per the germline V gene, CDR1 is SEHNR and CDR2 is FQNEAQ (reference sequence). This CDR3 is built from 13 residues. The germline V and J ends were trimmed by 5 bases and 7 bases, with 12 bases remaining between them. DNA of the CDR3: TGTGCCAGCAGCGACCGGGTCTTTAATGAGCAGTTCTTC. As protein: CASSDRVFNEQFF. Full variable domain (outside the CDR3, taken from reference TRBV7-9 and TRBJ2-1): DTGVSQNPRHKITKRGQNVTFRCDPISEHNRLYWYRQTLGQGPEFLTYFQNEAQLEKSRLLSDRFSAERPKGSFSTLEIQRTEQGDSAMYLCASSDRVFNEQFFGPGTRLTVL.

The chain employs TRBV19 and TRBJ1-5; D remains ambiguous. The V gene's germline CDR1 is LNHDA and CDR2 SQIVND (reference sequence). The CDR3 loop spans 12 amino acids. V was pared by 0 bases and J by 10 bases, with 7 bases between. As DNA, the CDR3 is TGTGCCAGTAGTATAGAACGTAGACCCCAGCATTTT. Translated: CASSIERRPQHF.

The chain joins TRBV6-2 or TRBV6-3 to TRBJ1-1; tentatively, D is TRBD1 (5 bases). Per the germline V gene, CDR1 is MNHEY and CDR2 is SVGEGT. V was clipped by 3 bases and J by 7 bases, with 9 bases between them. The CDR3 contains 12 residues. The DNA for the CDR3 is TGTGCCAGCAGTTATGGGGGAGGTGAAGCTTTCTTT. This sequence encodes CASSYGGGEAFF.

The chain joins TRBV27 to TRBJ1-5, with a possible D match to TRBD1 (5 bases). This CDR3 has 15 residues. Trimming left V 1 base short and J 3 bases short, with 10 bases between. Germline V CDR1 and CDR2: MNHEY, SMNVEV (reference sequence). The CDR3 loop reads CASSLWGVNNQPQHF. The DNA of the CDR3 is TGTGCCAGCAGTTTATGGGGGGTTAACAATCAGCCCCAGCATTTT.

The chain has TRBV12-3 or TRBV12-4 and TRBJ1-2; maybe TRBD1 (6 bases). This CDR3 has 12 residues. V was trimmed by 4 bases and J by 5 bases, leaving 8 bases between them. CDR3 coding DNA: TGTGCCAGCAGTTACAGGGATTATGGCTACACCTTC. Protein: CASSYRDYGYTF.

Notes on this clone: Other nucleotide sequences from this sample produce the same CDR3. The chain uses TRBV7-2 and TRBJ1-2; D may be TRBD1 (5 bases). V lost 5 bases, J lost 1 base, and 8 bases lay in between. From germline, CDR1 is SGHTA and CDR2 FQGNSA. The CDR3 is 13 residues long. The CDR3 here is CASSPDSNYGYTF. CDR3 sequence (DNA): TGTGCCAGCAGCCCAGACAGTAACTATGGCTACACCTTC.

A few counts support this clone. The chain recombines TRBV28 with TRBJ1-1; no clear D. V lost 3 bases to trimming and J lost 4 bases, with 9 bases between them. The V gene's germline CDR1 is MDHEN and CDR2 SYDVKM. The CDR3 runs to 13 residues. CDR3 region: CASSFGTGTEAFF. The CDR3 DNA is TGTGCCAGCAGTTTTGGTACGGGCACTGAAGCTTTCTTT.

The CDR3 loop is CAPYGGDGYTF. In DNA form, the CDR3 reads TGTGCCCCTTATGGGGGCGATGGCTACACCTTC. V is TRBV2 and J is TRBJ1-2, with D possibly being TRBD1 (6 bases). The V end lost 11 bases, the J end lost 6 bases, and 13 bases lay between the germline ends. The CDR3 totals 11 residues. CDR1 is SNHLY and CDR2 is FYNNEI in the germline V gene. The variable domain in full, completed from reference TRBV2 and TRBJ1-2, reads EPEVTQTPSHQVTQMGQEVILRCVPISNHLYFYWYRQILGQKVEFLVSFYNNEISEKSEIFDDQFSVERPDGSNFTLKIRSTKLEDSAMYFCAPYGGDGYTFGSGTRLTVV.

V usage is TRBV7-9 and J usage is TRBJ2-3; 9 positions agree with TRBD2. The germline CDR1 and CDR2 sequences are SEHNR and FQNEAQ (reference sequence). The CDR3 is 15 residues long. J lost 4 bases, V lost 1 base, and 3 bases had no gene match. In DNA form, the CDR3 reads TGTGCCAGCAGCTTAGTTAGCGGGAGATCAGATACGCAGTATTTT. It codes for CASSLVSGRSDTQYF.

The chain carries TRBV7-6 and TRBJ2-3; D is ambiguous. With 2 bases removed from V and 1 base from J, the gap between germline ends came to 10 bases. This CDR3 has 15 amino acids. Germline V gene data show CDR1 as SGHVS and CDR2 as FNYEAQ. The CDR3 sequence: CASSLLGAGTDTQYF. The DNA of the CDR3 is TGTGCCAGCAGCTTACTAGGAGCAGGCACAGATACGCAGTATTTT. Based on the CDR3 plus reference TRBV7-6 and TRBJ2-3, the full variable domain is GAGVSQSPRYKVTKRGQDVALRCDPISGHVSLYWYRQALGQGPEFLTYFNYEAQQDKSGLPNDRFSAERPEGSISTLTIQRTEQRDSAMYRCASSLLGAGTDTQYFGPGTRLTVL.

The V call is TRBV7-9, the J call TRBJ2-3; TRBD2 matches 7 bases. J lost 5 bases, V lost 5 bases, and 4 bases had no gene match. The germline gives CDR1 SEHNR, CDR2 FQNEAQ (reference sequence). The CDR3 is 13 residues long. The CDR3 here is CASSPGTKDTQYF. The CDR3, as DNA: TGTGCCAGCAGCCCCGGGACTAAAGATACGCAGTATTTT.

The table lists this clone with a count of one. The chain links TRBV5-1 to TRBJ1-2; TRBD1 matches at 7 bases. In germline, CDR1 is SGHRS, CDR2 YFSETQ. The CDR3 spans 16 residues. The ends lost 4 bases at V and 7 bases at J; junction bases unmatched: 16. The CDR3 nucleotides are TGCGCCAGCAGCAGCACCGGGACAGAGCCTGAGGGTGGCTACACCTTC. Its translation is CASSSTGTEPEGGYTF.

J is TRBJ2-1 and V is TRBV3-1 (or the pseudogene TRBV3-2); weak D call: TRBD1 (6 bases). The V end lost 4 bases, the J end lost 4 bases, and 17 bases lay between the germline ends. The germline gives CDR1 LGHDT, CDR2 YNNKEL (reference sequence). CDR3 length equals 16 residues. In DNA, the CDR3 is TGTGCCAGCAGCCCCACCGGGACAATGCAATACAATGAGCAGTTCTTC. Encoded protein: CASSPTGTMQYNEQFF.

This chain connects TRBV19 to TRBJ2-5; 9 nucleotides align to TRBD1. This CDR3 is 15 amino acids long. Germline V gives CDR1 LNHDA, CDR2 SQIVND (reference sequence). V trimming: 5 bases; J trimming: 5 bases; junction bases outside the gene matches: 9. The CDR3 region has the DNA TGTGCCAGTAGTCTGGGACAGGGTGACCCGGAGACCCAGTACTTC. Translated, it gives CASSLGQGDPETQYF.

This chain joins TRBV5-4 and TRBJ2-7; the D gene is possibly TRBD2 (6 bases). Trimming left V 4 bases short and J 4 bases short, with 15 bases between. This CDR3 comprises 14 residues. Germline V gene sequence: CDR1 SGHNT, CDR2 YYREEE (reference sequence). The CDR3 loop is CASSRERSAYEQYF. In nucleotides, the CDR3 is TGTGCCAGCAGCCGGGAGCGGTCGGCATACGAGCAGTACTTC.

The rearrangement links TRBV4-2 to TRBJ2-3, with 7 positions matching TRBD2. CDR3 length equals 16 residues. The junction had 11 bases not matched to a gene; V was cut back by 5 bases and J by 3 bases. The germline gives CDR1 LGHNA, CDR2 YNFKEQ. CDR3 coding DNA: TGTGCCAGCAGCTCCCCTGGTGCCGGGAGGACAGATACGCAGTATTTT. It yields the protein CASSSPGAGRTDTQYF.

This rearrangement joins TRBV6-5 to TRBJ2-2, with a possible D match to TRBD1 (6 bases). Trimming removed 4 bases at V and 6 bases at J, with 12 bases between. The CDR3 extends over 14 amino acids. From germline, CDR1 is MNHEY and CDR2 SVGAGI. The CDR3 DNA reads TGTGCCAGCAGTTTGCAGGGGCGGGCCGGGGAGCTGTTTTTT. It is translated as CASSLQGRAGELFF.

This chain uses TRBV27 with TRBJ1-6, with 10 bases that match TRBD1. The CDR3 totals 15 residues. The trim removed 5 bases at V and 9 bases at J, leaving 7 bases unmatched. Germline V gene lookup returns CDR1 MNHEY and CDR2 SMNVEV (reference sequence). CDR3 region: CASSRGTGVGSPLHF. The CDR3 nucleotides are TGTGCCAGCAGTCGTGGGACAGGGGTGGGTTCACCCCTCCACTTT.